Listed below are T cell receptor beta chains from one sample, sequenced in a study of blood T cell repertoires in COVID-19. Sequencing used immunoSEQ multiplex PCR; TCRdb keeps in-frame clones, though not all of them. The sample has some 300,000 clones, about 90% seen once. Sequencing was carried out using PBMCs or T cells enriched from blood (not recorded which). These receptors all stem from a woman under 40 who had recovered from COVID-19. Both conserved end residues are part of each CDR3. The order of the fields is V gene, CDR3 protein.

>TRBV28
CASSERFGNTIYF
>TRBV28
CASSPKRGFTGSYNEQFF
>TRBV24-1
CATSASGTNYGYTF
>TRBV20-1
CSARDNGYTF
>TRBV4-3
CASSQGGRNIQETQYF
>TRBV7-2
CASSLVGRDYGYTF
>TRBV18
CASSRDYGYTF
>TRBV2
CASSQDRVSPLHF
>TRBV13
CASSLGTAYEQYF
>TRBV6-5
CASRGWTSTDEQYF
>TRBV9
CASSRDRGRETQYF
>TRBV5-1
CASSLGAIGETQYF
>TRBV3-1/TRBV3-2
CASSLRTGSYGYTF
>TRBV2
CASSLQGNSYEQYF
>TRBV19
CASSDAGRSGNTIYF
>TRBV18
CASSEDRQGFYNEQFF
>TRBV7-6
CASSLGALSTDTQYF
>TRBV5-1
CASSWGDTTEAFF
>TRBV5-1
CASSFQGAGGEKLFF
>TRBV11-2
CASGKTGGTEAFF
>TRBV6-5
CASRPGTGTETQYF
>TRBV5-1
CASSLAPQGSTDTQYF
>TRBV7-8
CASSGDRGDGELFF
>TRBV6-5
CASGRTSGDYNEQFF
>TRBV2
CASNRDTNQPQHF
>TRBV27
CASSFDRGSYNSPLHF
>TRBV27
CASRSLDTDLYSPLHF
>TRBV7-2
CASSLVTGAPYEQYF
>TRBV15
CATSRGTGAANYGYTF
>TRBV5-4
CASSKRGDYNEQFF
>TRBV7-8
CASSLARTGLDGEQYF
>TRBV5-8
CASSLAGLLDSPLHF
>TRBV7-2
CASRPGLAGTGELFF
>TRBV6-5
CASSYRGQRLNTEAFF
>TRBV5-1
CASSEVTGHNEQFF
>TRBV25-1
CASSATGNYGYTF
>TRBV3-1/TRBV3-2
CASSPVPGQGGDKNIQYF
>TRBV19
CASSLLTAPYEQYF
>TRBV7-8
CASSSGGSGGSDTQYF
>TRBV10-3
CAIIPRLRPKNIQYF